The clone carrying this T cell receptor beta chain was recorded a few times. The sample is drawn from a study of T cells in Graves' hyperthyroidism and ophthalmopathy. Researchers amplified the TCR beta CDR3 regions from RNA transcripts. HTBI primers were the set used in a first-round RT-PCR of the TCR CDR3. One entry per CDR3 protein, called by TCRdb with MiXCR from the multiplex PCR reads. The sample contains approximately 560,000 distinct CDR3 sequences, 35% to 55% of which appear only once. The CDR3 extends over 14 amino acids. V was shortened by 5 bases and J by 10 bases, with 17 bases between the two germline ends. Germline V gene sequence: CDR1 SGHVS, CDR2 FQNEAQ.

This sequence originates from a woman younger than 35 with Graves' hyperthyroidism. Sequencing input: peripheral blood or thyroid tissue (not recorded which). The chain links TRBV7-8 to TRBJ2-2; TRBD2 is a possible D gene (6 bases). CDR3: CASSQVLAEEELFF. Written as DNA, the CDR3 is TGTGCCAGCAGCCAAGTCTTAGCGGAGGAGGAGCTGTTTTTT.